A single sample is the source of the 2 T cell receptor beta chains below, sequenced in a study of T cell responses to AZD1222 COVID-19 vaccine. TCRdb's table, derived via immunoSEQ multiplex PCR, lists solely in-frame clones and lacks some. The sample includes tens of thousands of clones, more than 75% of them seen just once. The starting material was peripheral blood, obtained on day 0 of AZD1222 vaccination. The receptors were sampled from an adult in good health.

Here the CDR3 reads CASSIRDGTEAFF. The CDR3, as DNA: TGTGCCAGCAGCATCCGGGACGGCACTGAAGCTTTCTTT. The genes are TRBV6-2 or TRBV6-3 and TRBJ1-1, with D perhaps TRBD1 (5 bases). This CDR3 is 13 amino acids long. Germline CDR1 reads MNHEY; CDR2 reads SVGEGT. Trimming shortened V by 6 bases and J by 4 bases, and 12 bases separated the two germline ends.

V is TRBV7-2 and J is TRBJ1-4, with D possibly TRBD1 on 6 matching bases. The ends were cut back, 1 base at V and 7 bases at J, with 7 bases in the middle. The CDR3 runs to 13 residues. From germline, CDR1 is SGHTA and CDR2 FQGNSA. CDR3 in DNA: TGTGCCAGCAGCTTAGGCAGGGGTGAAAAACTGTTTTTT. The encoded protein is CASSLGRGEKLFF.